Each of the 2 T cell receptor beta chains below was sequenced from the same sample in a study of CD8 T cells in ankylosing spondylitis. Antigens for these TCRs are unknown. Study-wide points: The study identified a TCR beta motif of about eight highly homologous variants that appeared characteristic of ankylosing spondylitis blood.

TCRdb re-called the 5' RACE reads through MiXCR, storing one row per CDR3 protein. The top ten clones hold approximately 1% of a sample with roughly 440,000 distinct CDR3 sequences, about 15% of them seen once. Sequenced material: blood, either unsorted or a sorted T cell fraction (not recorded which). The receptors shown here come from a male donor with ankylosing spondylitis.

The chain couples TRBV5-6 to TRBJ1-2, with D perhaps matching TRBD1 (6 bases). Germline V gene lookup returns CDR1 SGHDT and CDR2 YYEEEE. This CDR3 contains 12 residues. The germline V and J ends were trimmed by 6 bases and 4 bases, with 10 bases remaining between them. CDR3: CASTRTVYGYTF. CDR3 in DNA: TGTGCCAGCACTAGGACAGTCTATGGCTACACCTTC. Variable domain in full (rest from reference TRBV5-6 and TRBJ1-2): DAGVTQSPTHLIKTRGQQVTLRCSPKSGHDTVSWYQQALGQGPQFIFQYYEEEERQRGNFPDRFSGHQFPNYSSELNVNALLLGDSALYLCASTRTVYGYTFGSGTRLTVV.

This clonotype was seen only a few times. The gene calls are TRBV27 and TRBJ2-7, with TRBD2 matching over 12 bases. The CDR3 sequence is 16 residues long. Trimming at V came to 5 bases and at J to 4 bases, leaving 9 bases not matched to a gene. The germline CDR1 and CDR2 sequences are MNHEY and SMNVEV (reference sequence). CDR3 sequence (DNA): TGTGCCAGCAGTCCACCGACTAGCGGGAGAATATACGAGCAGTACTTC. Amino acid sequence: CASSPPTSGRIYEQYF.